These 16 T cell receptor beta chains originate from one sample sequenced in a study of beta chain features in type 1 diabetes. Since all of the isolated RNA was reverse transcribed, expressed TCRB transcripts were what got sequenced. TCRdb's copy holds only in-frame clones and misses some; the assay was immunoSEQ multiplex PCR. Here the sample spans under 250,000 clones, about 11% being singletons. The sample taken for sequencing was central memory CD4+ T cells from blood. Receptor source: a man between 18 and 29 years old in good health.

The chain uses TRBV2 and TRBJ1-5; 8 positions agree with TRBD1. Germline V CDR1 and CDR2: SNHLY, FYNNEI. This CDR3 is 15 amino acids long. V trimming: 5 bases; J trimming: 0 bases; junction bases outside the gene matches: 3. The CDR3, as DNA: TGTGCCAGCAGTTCAGGGGGCCTTAGCAATCAGCCCCAGCATTTT. Its translation: CASSSGGLSNQPQHF.

V is TRBV7-2 and J is TRBJ2-2; the D gene could be TRBD1 or TRBD2 (6 bases each). The CDR3 consists of 15 residues. V shed 6 bases and J shed 3 bases, with 14 bases lying between them. The germline V gene has CDR1 SGHTA and CDR2 FQGNSA. CDR3 sequence reads: CASRVAGGYTGELFF. Here the CDR3 DNA reads TGTGCCAGCAGGGTTGCCGGGGGCTACACCGGGGAGCTGTTTTTT.

Concerning this clone: This same CDR3 is encoded by further DNA sequences in the sample. The chain links TRBV10-3 to TRBJ2-5; a weak D match, TRBD2 (5 bases). CDR1 is ENHRY, CDR2 SYGVKD, per germline. The V and J ends lost 8 bases and 0 bases respectively, with 10 bases between them. CDR3 size: 13 residues. This chain's CDR3 is CAISPGYQETQYF. Here the CDR3 DNA reads TGTGCCATCTCACCGGGGTACCAAGAGACCCAGTACTTC.

The chain joins TRBV7-2 to TRBJ2-7; 7 bases align to TRBD2. Germline loops: CDR1 SGHTA, CDR2 FQGNSA. The CDR3 is 15 residues long. The V and J ends lost 3 bases and 2 bases, in that order; junction bases with no gene match: 7. The CDR3 DNA sequence: TGTGCCAGCAGCTTCGGCGGGAGTAGTGCCTACGAGCAGTACTTC. Residues: CASSFGGSSAYEQYF.

This clone has just a few counts. The V and J genes are TRBV9 and TRBJ1-1, with unresolved D. The V gene lost 0 bases and the J gene lost 1 base, with 7 bases spanning the gap. The CDR3 runs to 14 residues. Germline V lookup: CDR1 SGDLS, CDR2 YYNGEE. CDR3 bases: TGTGCCAGCAGCGTAGCAGCCCCGAACACTGAAGCTTTCTTT. Translation: CASSVAAPNTEAFF.

The V and J genes are TRBV29-1 and TRBJ2-2; D unclear. V lost 8 bases and J lost 3, with 10 bases in between. Germline CDR1 SQVTM, CDR2 ANQGSEA. This CDR3 region has 12 residues. In nucleotides, the CDR3 is TGCAGCATGACAAAGTACACCGGGGAGCTGTTTTTT. Amino acid sequence: CSMTKYTGELFF.

This clone was picked up a small number of times. The rearrangement joins TRBV30 to TRBJ2-3, with TRBD1 as a possible D gene (6 bases). Germline lookup yields CDR1 GTSNPN and CDR2 SVGIG (reference sequence). The CDR3 has 15 residues. The ends were cut back, 3 bases at V and 3 bases at J, with 16 bases in the middle. CDR3 loop: CAWSRGDRGTDTQYF. Written as DNA, the CDR3 is TGTGCCTGGAGCAGGGGAGATAGAGGTACAGATACGCAGTATTTT.

This clone was picked up a small number of times. The chain links TRBV7-9 to TRBJ1-4; 10 nucleotides match TRBD1. Germline lookup yields CDR1 SEHNR and CDR2 FQNEAQ (reference sequence). CDR3 length equals 19 residues. Trimming took 5 bases from V and 0 from J; bases not matched to a gene: 12. The DNA for the CDR3 is TGTGCCAGCAGCCTGTCAGGACAGGGGGGATTGACAACTAATGAAAAACTGTTTTTT. It specifies CASSLSGQGGLTTNEKLFF.

The chain carries TRBV19 and TRBJ2-5; tentatively, D is TRBD1 or TRBD2 (5 bases each). The germline V gene has CDR1 LNHDA and CDR2 SQIVND (reference sequence). CDR3 length: 13 amino acids. V was pared by 1 base and J by 2 bases, with 5 bases between. The CDR3 sequence is CASSIGGQETQYF. CDR3 nucleotide sequence: TGTGCCAGTAGTATAGGGGGGCAAGAGACCCAGTACTTC.

This clone occurred many times. The junction does not match germline at one end; this may be a read error. The J gene is TRBJ1-4, the V gene TRBV7-2; D perhaps matches TRBD1 (5 bases). The germline gives CDR1 SGHTA, CDR2 FQGNSA. There are 13 residues in the CDR3. Here the CDR3 reads CASSLAYDRDPVF. CDR3 DNA sequence: TGTGCCAGCAGCTTAGCCTATGACCGGGACCCGGTTTTT.

There are many counts of this clone. This sequence joins TRBV7-9 and TRBJ2-3; possibly TRBD2 for D (6 bases). CDR3 length: 14 residues. Germline V gene lookup returns CDR1 SEHNR and CDR2 FQNEAQ (reference sequence). The V and J ends lost 4 bases and 4 bases respectively, with 12 bases between them. As DNA, the CDR3 is TGTGCCAGCAGCTCGGGGGATGGGGCAGATACGCAGTATTTT. This translates into CASSSGDGADTQYF.

This clone occurred a few times. The chain carries TRBV5-1 and TRBJ2-3; TRBD2 aligns across 11 bases. There are 18 residues in the CDR3. Germline values: CDR1 SGHRS, CDR2 YFSETQ. Trimming cost V 4 bases and J 2 bases; bases outside gene matches: 12. The CDR3 spells CASSPGTSGPLFTDTQYF. Here the CDR3 DNA reads TGCGCCAGCAGCCCGGGGACTAGCGGTCCCCTCTTCACAGATACGCAGTATTTT.

The chain combines TRBV19 with TRBJ2-7; D is unresolved. The V gene's germline CDR1 is LNHDA and CDR2 SQIVND (reference sequence). The V end was cut by 3 bases, the J end by 0 bases, with 9 bases between. The CDR3 spans 14 residues. The CDR3 bases are TGTGCCAGTAGTATCTCGGACGTCTCCTACGAGCAGTACTTC. Protein sequence: CASSISDVSYEQYF.

This clone was recorded a few times. This rearrangement joins TRBV7-2 to TRBJ2-3; D is uncertain. Germline V CDR1 and CDR2: SGHTA, FQGNSA. Trimming removed 1 base from V and 8 bases from J, with 7 bases in between. The CDR3 contains 12 residues. Here the CDR3 DNA reads TGTGCCAGCAGCTTAGACTCGGTTACGCAGTATTTT. Translation: CASSLDSVTQYF.

The gene calls are TRBV7-2 and TRBJ2-7; maybe TRBD2 (5 bases). Germline V CDR1 and CDR2: SGHTA, FQGNSA. The CDR3 is 13 amino acids. Trimming pared 2 bases from V and 4 bases from J, leaving 9 bases between. The CDR3 bases are TGTGCCAGCAGCTTACAGAGGAGGTACGAGCAGTACTTC. The encoded protein is CASSLQRRYEQYF.

This clone was counted between two and nine times. The gene calls are TRBV7-2 and TRBJ2-1; 10 bases agree with TRBD1. The length of the CDR3 is 18 residues. CDR1 and CDR2 from the germline V gene are SGHTA and FQGNSA. With V trimmed by 1 base and J by 8 bases, 14 bases remained unmatched. The CDR3 DNA follows: TGTGCCAGCAGCTTAGAGAGTAGCGGGGACAGGGGATCCGATGAGCAGTTCTTC. Amino acid sequence: CASSLESSGDRGSDEQFF.